This T cell receptor beta chain was observed in a study of PD-L1 blockade in urothelial cancer. PCRs each included synthetic TCR analog templates spiked in. The assay was immunoSEQ multiplex PCR, and TCRdb's table has in-frame clones only and misses some. Of some 110,000 clones in the sample, approximately 90% were seen once. The CDR3 consists of 14 residues. With 3 bases removed from V and 2 bases from J, the gap between germline ends came to 12 bases. CDR1 and CDR2 (germline): SGDLS, YYNGEE. Time point defined: peripheral blood 6 weeks after treatment start. This chain connects TRBV9 to TRBJ2-7, with a possible D match to TRBD1 (6 bases). The clonotype comes from a man aged 60-69 years with urothelial cancer. The sample here was PBMCs, taken around atezolizumab (anti-PD-L1) treatment. The CDR3 is CASSASGQAYEQYF. Written as DNA, the CDR3 is TGTGCCAGCAGCGCTTCGGGACAAGCCTACGAGCAGTACTTC.